These T cell receptor beta chains were read from a single sample in a study of cytomegalovirus exposure and HLA in healthy donors. Profiling relied on immunoSEQ multiplex PCR, and the TCRdb table lists in-frame clones only, not all of them. The table has 180,000 or so clones, roughly 90% seen once; the top ten hold roughly 0.34%. The source material was PBMCs. The receptors stem from a woman aged 25-40 years in good health and CMV-seronegative. The CDR3 runs from the conserved cysteine through the conserved F or W. The order of the fields is D gene, J gene, clone size, V gene, CDR3 DNA, CDR3 protein. D genes are given only for firm matches. The size entry is marked missing in some rows and otherwise reads once, few, many or a size class.

d_call: -
j_call: TRBJ2-7
clone_size: -
v_call: TRBV2
cdr3_nt: TGTGCCAGCAGTGGAGCGGTACTTAGCTACGAGCAGTACTTC
cdr3_aa: CASSGAVLSYEQYF

d_call: TRBD2
j_call: TRBJ2-3
clone_size: -
v_call: TRBV9
cdr3_nt: TGTGCCAGCAGCGGAGAACTAGCGTCGCTGTCAGATACGCAGTATTTT
cdr3_aa: CASSGELASLSDTQYF

d_call: -
j_call: TRBJ2-7
clone_size: few
v_call: TRBV11-1
cdr3_nt: TGTGCCAGCAGCTTAGCCCCCTCGATAGGGGCGAGCTCCTACGAGCAGTACTTC
cdr3_aa: CASSLAPSIGASSYEQYF

d_call: -
j_call: TRBJ1-1
clone_size: -
v_call: TRBV7-8
cdr3_nt: TGTGCCAGCAGCTTAGCGGGCATTTCAGGGGCCATGAACACTGAAGCTTTCTTT
cdr3_aa: CASSLAGISGAMNTEAFF

d_call: -
j_call: TRBJ2-7
clone_size: -
v_call: TRBV5-1
cdr3_nt: TGCGCCAGCAGCGCTGGCCAGGAAAGCTCCTACGAGCAGTACTTC
cdr3_aa: CASSAGQESSYEQYF

d_call: TRBD2
j_call: TRBJ2-3
clone_size: -
v_call: TRBV28
cdr3_nt: TGTGCCAGCAGAACTAGCGGGGGGGCAAATACGCAGTATTTT
cdr3_aa: CASRTSGGANTQYF

d_call: -
j_call: TRBJ2-7
clone_size: -
v_call: TRBV7-2
cdr3_nt: TGTGCCAGCAGCGCTCAGGGCCATAGCTCCTACGAGCAGTACTTC
cdr3_aa: CASSAQGHSSYEQYF

d_call: -
j_call: TRBJ2-7
clone_size: -
v_call: TRBV14
cdr3_nt: TGTGCCAGCAGCCAAGGGGGAGGATTC
cdr3_aa: CASSQGGGF

d_call: -
j_call: TRBJ2-1
clone_size: -
v_call: TRBV2
cdr3_nt: TGTGCCAGCGGGCCCAGCGGTGAGCAGTTCTTC
cdr3_aa: CASGPSGEQFF

d_call: -
j_call: TRBJ1-2
clone_size: -
v_call: TRBV10-3
cdr3_nt: TGTGCCATCAGTGAGAGTATATTAAGTCGGGACACTGGCTACCTTGGCTATGGCTACACCTTC
cdr3_aa: CAISESILSRDTGYLGYGYTF

d_call: -
j_call: TRBJ2-1
clone_size: -
v_call: TRBV15
cdr3_nt: TGTGCCACCAGCAGAGATCCGGGGGAGGATAATGAGCAGTTCTTC
cdr3_aa: CATSRDPGEDNEQFF

d_call: -
j_call: TRBJ2-3
clone_size: -
v_call: TRBV5-1
cdr3_nt: TGCGCCAGCAGCTTGGCTAGCGTGAGCACAGATACGCAGTATTTT
cdr3_aa: CASSLASVSTDTQYF

d_call: -
j_call: TRBJ2-5
clone_size: few
v_call: TRBV6-1
cdr3_nt: TGTGCCAGCAGTGATATACGGGAGACCCAGTACTTC
cdr3_aa: CASSDIRETQYF

d_call: -
j_call: TRBJ2-1
clone_size: -
v_call: TRBV2
cdr3_nt: TGTGCCAGCAATTTCCGGGACTCATCTCATGAGCAGTTCTTC
cdr3_aa: CASNFRDSSHEQFF

d_call: -
j_call: TRBJ1-2
clone_size: -
v_call: TRBV5-4
cdr3_nt: TGTGCCAGCAGCTTGGTAGGGGACTCCTGGGGAGGCTACACCTTC
cdr3_aa: CASSLVGDSWGGYTF

d_call: -
j_call: TRBJ1-2
clone_size: once
v_call: TRBV15
cdr3_nt: TGTGCCACCAGCAGGAGCCATAACTATGGCTACACCTTC
cdr3_aa: CATSRSHNYGYTF

d_call: -
j_call: TRBJ2-7
clone_size: -
v_call: TRBV7-7
cdr3_nt: TGTGCTAGCAGCTTGCAGGCTTCCTACGAGCAGTACTTC
cdr3_aa: CASSLQASYEQYF

d_call: TRBD1
j_call: TRBJ1-4
clone_size: -
v_call: TRBV14
cdr3_nt: TGTGCCAGCAGCCAAGGGACTCGACAGGGTTCTAATGAAAAACTGTTTTTT
cdr3_aa: CASSQGTRQGSNEKLFF

d_call: TRBD2
j_call: TRBJ2-7
clone_size: -
v_call: TRBV27
cdr3_nt: TGTGCCAGCAGTTATTCTAGCGGGAGGGCCGGCTACGAGCAGTACTTC
cdr3_aa: CASSYSSGRAGYEQYF

d_call: -
j_call: TRBJ1-3
clone_size: -
v_call: TRBV5-1
cdr3_nt: TGCGCCAGCAGCTTGCCGGGTGACACCATATATTTT
cdr3_aa: CASSLPGDTIYF

d_call: -
j_call: TRBJ1-5
clone_size: -
v_call: TRBV28
cdr3_nt: TGTGCCAGCAGTTTCCCGGGAACTAATCAGCCCCAGCATTTT
cdr3_aa: CASSFPGTNQPQHF

d_call: TRBD2
j_call: TRBJ2-1
clone_size: -
v_call: TRBV4-1
cdr3_nt: TGCGCCAGCAGCCCAGGACTAGCGTACTACAATGAGCAGTTCTTC
cdr3_aa: CASSPGLAYYNEQFF